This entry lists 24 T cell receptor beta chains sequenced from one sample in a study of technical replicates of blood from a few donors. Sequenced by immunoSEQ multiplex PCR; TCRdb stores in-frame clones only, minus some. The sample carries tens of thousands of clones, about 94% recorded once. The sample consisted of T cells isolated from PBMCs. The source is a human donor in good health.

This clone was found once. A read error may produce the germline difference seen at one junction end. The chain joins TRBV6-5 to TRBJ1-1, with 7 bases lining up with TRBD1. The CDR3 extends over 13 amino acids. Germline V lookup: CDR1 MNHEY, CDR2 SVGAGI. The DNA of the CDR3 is TGTGCCAGCAGTAAGACAGGGAACTCTGAAGCTTTCTTT. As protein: CASSKTGNSEAFF.

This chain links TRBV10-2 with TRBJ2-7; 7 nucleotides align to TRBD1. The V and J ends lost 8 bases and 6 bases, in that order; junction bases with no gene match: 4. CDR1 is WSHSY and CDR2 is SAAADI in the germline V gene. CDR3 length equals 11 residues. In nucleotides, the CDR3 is TGCGCCAGCCAGGGGGTGATCGAGCAGTACTTC. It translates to CASQGVIEQYF.

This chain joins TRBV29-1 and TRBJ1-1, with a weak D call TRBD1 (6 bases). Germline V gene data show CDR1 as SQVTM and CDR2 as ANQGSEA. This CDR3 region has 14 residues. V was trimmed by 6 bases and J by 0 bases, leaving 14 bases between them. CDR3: CSVSGTFMNTEAFF. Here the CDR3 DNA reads TGCAGCGTCTCCGGGACATTTATGAACACTGAAGCTTTCTTT.

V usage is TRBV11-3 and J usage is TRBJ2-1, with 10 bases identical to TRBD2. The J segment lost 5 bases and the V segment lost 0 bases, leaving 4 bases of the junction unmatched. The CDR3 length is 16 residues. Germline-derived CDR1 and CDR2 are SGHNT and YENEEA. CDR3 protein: CASSLEGTSADNEQFF. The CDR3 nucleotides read TGTGCCAGCAGCTTAGAGGGGACTAGCGCTGACAATGAGCAGTTCTTC.

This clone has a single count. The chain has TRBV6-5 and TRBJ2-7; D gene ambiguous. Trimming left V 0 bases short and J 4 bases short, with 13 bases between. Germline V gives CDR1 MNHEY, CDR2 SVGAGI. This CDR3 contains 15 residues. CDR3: CASSYSSPVYYEQYF. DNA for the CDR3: TGTGCCAGCAGTTACTCGAGTCCCGTCTATTACGAGCAGTACTTC.

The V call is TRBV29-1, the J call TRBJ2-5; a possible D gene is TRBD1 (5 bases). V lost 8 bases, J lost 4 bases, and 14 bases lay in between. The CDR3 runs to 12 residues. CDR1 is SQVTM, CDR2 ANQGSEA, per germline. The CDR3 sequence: CSSGRAGETQYF. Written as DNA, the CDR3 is TGCAGCTCGGGCAGGGCCGGAGAGACCCAGTACTTC.

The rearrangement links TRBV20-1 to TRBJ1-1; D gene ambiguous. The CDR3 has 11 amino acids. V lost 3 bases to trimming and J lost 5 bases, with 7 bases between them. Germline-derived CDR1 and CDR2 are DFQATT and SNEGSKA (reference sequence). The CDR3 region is CSARRNTEAFF. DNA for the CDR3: TGCAGTGCTAGGAGGAATACTGAAGCTTTCTTT.

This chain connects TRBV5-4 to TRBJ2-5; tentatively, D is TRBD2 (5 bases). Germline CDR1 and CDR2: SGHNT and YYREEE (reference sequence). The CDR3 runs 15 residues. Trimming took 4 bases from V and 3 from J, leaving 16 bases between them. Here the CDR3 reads CASSPTGNTKETQYF. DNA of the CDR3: TGTGCCAGCAGCCCTACCGGGAACACAAAAGAGACCCAGTACTTC.

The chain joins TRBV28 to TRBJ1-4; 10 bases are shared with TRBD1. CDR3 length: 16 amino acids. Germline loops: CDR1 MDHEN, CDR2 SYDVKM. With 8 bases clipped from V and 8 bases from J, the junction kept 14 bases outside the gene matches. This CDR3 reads CASHQGYGQGEEKLFF. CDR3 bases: TGTGCCAGCCACCAAGGCTACGGACAGGGGGAAGAAAAACTGTTTTTT.

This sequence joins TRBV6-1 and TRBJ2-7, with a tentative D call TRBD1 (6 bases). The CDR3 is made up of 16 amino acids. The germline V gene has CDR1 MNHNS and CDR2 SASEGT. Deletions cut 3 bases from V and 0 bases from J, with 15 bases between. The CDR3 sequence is CASSELATGSSYEQYF. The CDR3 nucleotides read TGTGCCAGCAGTGAGTTGGCTACAGGGAGCTCCTACGAGCAGTACTTC.

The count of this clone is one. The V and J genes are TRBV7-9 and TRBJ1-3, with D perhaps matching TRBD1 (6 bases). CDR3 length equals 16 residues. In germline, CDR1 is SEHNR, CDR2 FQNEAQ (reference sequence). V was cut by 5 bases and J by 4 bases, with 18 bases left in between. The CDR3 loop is CASSLILGAKGNTIYF. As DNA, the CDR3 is TGTGCCAGCAGCCTGATTTTGGGGGCGAAAGGAAACACCATATATTTT. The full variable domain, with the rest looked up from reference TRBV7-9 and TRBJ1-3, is DTGVSQNPRHKITKRGQNVTFRCDPISEHNRLYWYRQTLGQGPEFLTYFQNEAQLEKSRLLSDRFSAERPKGSFSTLEIQRTEQGDSAMYLCASSLILGAKGNTIYFGEGSWLTVV.

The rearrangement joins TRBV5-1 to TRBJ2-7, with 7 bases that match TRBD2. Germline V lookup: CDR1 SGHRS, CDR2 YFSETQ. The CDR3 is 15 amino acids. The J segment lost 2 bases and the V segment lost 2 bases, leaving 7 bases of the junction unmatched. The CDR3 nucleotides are TGCGCCAGCAGCTTTGGGAGGGGTACCCCCTACGAGCAGTACTTC. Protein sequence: CASSFGRGTPYEQYF.

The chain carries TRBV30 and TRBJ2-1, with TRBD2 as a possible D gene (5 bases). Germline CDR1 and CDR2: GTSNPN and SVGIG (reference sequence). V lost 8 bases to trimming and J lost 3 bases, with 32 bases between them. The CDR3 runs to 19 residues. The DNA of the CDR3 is TGTGCCCAGAGTCGAGGGCGGGTGAATAGTCCACTCAGCTACAATGAGCAGTTCTTC. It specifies CAQSRGRVNSPLSYNEQFF.

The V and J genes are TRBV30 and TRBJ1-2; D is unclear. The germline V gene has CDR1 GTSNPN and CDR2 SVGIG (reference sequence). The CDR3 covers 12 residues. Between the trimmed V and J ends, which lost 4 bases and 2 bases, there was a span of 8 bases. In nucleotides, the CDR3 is TGTGCCTGGACCCCGGGAAACTATGGCTACACCTTC. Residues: CAWTPGNYGYTF.

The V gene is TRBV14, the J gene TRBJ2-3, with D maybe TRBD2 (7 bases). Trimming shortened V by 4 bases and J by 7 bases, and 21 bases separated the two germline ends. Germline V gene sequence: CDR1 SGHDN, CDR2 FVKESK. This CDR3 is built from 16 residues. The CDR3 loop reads CASSLLGGGGSNTQYF. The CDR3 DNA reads TGTGCCAGCAGCCTCCTGGGAGGGGGGGGTTCGAATACGCAGTATTTT.

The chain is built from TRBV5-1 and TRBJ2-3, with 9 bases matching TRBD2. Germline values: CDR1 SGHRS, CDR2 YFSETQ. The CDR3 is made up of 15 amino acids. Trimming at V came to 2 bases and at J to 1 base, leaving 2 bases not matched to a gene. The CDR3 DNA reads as TGCGCCAGCAGCTTATGGACTAGCGGCACAGATACGCAGTATTTT. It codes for CASSLWTSGTDTQYF.

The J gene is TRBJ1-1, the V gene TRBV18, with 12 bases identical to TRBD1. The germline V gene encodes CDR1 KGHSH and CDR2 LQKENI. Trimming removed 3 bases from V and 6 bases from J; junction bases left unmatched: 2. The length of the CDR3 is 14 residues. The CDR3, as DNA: TGTGCCAGCTCACCGGGACAGGGGGCTGCTGAAGCTTTCTTT. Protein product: CASSPGQGAAEAFF. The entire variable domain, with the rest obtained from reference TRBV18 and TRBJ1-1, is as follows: NAGVMQNPRHLVRRRGQEARLRCSPMKGHSHVYWYRQLPEEGLKFMVYLQKENIIDESGMPKERFSAEFPKEGPSILRIQQVVRGDSAAYFCASSPGQGAAEAFFGQGTRLTVV.

The CDR3 nucleotides are TGTGCCAGCAGTTTTGGACTAGCGGGGGCGAGGGATACGCAGTATTTT. Translating gives CASSFGLAGARDTQYF. The V call is TRBV27, the J call TRBJ2-3; 13 bases are a match to TRBD2. V trimming: 3 bases; J trimming: 6 bases; junction bases outside the gene matches: 6. Germline CDR1 MNHEY, CDR2 SMNVEV (reference sequence). CDR3 length equals 16 residues.

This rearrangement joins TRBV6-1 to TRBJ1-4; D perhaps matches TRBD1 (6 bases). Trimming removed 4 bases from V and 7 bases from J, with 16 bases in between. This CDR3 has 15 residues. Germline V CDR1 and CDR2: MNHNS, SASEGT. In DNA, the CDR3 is TGTGCCAGCAGTGTGTTCCGCGGGGGCGGTGAAAAACTGTTTTTT. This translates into CASSVFRGGGEKLFF.

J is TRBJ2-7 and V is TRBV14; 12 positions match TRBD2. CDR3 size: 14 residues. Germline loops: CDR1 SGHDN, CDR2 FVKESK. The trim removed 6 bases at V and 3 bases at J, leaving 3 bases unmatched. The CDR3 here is CASSTSGGRYEQYF. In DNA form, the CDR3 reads TGTGCCAGCAGTACTAGCGGGGGGCGCTACGAGCAGTACTTC.

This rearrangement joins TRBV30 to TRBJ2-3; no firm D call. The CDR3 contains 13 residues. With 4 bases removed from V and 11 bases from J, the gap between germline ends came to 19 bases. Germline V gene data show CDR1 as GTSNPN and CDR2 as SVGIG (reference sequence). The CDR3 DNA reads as TGTGCCTGGACTGTTTCTCCTAGGCCTAGGCAGTATTTT. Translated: CAWTVSPRPRQYF.

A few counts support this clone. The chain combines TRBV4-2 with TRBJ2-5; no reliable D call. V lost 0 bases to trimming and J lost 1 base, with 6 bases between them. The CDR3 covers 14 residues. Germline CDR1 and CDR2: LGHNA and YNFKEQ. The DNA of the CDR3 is TGTGCCAGCAGCCAAGATGCTAGCCAAGAGACCCAGTACTTC. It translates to CASSQDASQETQYF.

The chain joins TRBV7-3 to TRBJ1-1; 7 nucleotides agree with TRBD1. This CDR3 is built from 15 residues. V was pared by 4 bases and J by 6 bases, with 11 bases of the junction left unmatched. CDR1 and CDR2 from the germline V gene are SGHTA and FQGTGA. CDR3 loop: CASSSTGTAYAEAFF. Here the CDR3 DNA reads TGTGCCAGCAGCTCGACTGGGACAGCTTATGCTGAAGCTTTCTTT.

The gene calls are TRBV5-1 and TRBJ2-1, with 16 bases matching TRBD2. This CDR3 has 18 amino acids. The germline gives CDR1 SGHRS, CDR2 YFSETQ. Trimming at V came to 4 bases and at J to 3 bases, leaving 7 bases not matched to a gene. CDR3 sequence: CASSLGLAGGPGYNEQFF. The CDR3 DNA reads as TGCGCCAGCAGCCTGGGACTAGCGGGAGGGCCTGGCTACAATGAGCAGTTCTTC.